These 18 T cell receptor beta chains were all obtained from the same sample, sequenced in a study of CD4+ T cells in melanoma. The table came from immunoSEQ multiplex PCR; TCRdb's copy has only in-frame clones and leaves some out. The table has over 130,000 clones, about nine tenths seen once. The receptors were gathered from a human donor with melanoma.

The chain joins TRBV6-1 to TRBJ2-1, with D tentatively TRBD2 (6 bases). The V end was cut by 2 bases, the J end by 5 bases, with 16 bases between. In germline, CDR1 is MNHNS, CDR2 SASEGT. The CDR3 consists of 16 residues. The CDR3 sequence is CASSERRLASHNEQFF. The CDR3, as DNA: TGTGCCAGCAGTGAAAGACGGCTAGCGTCGCACAATGAGCAGTTCTTC.

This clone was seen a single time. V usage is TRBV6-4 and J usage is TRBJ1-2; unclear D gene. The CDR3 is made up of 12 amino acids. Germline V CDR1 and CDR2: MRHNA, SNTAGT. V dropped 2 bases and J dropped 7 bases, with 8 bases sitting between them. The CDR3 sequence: CASSDGVTGYTF. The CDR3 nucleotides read TGTGCCAGCAGTGACGGGGTAACTGGCTACACCTTC.

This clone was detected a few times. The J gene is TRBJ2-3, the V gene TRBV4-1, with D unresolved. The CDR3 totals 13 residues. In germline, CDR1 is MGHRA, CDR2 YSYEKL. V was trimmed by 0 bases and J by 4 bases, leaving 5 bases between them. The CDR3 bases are TGCGCCAGCAGCCAAGAGGTGGCAGATACGCAGTATTTT. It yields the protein CASSQEVADTQYF.

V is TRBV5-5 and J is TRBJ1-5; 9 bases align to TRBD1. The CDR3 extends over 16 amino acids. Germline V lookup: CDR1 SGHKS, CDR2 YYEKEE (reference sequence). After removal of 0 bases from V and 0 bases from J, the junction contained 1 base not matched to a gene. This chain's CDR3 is CASSLGQGDSNQPQHF. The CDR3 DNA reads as TGTGCCAGCAGCTTGGGACAGGGGGATAGCAATCAGCCCCAGCATTTT.

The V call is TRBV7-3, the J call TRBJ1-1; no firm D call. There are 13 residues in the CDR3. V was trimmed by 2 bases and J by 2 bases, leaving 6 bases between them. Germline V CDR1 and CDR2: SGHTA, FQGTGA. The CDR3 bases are TGTGCCAGCAGCTTACAACGAAACACTGAAGCTTTCTTT. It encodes CASSLQRNTEAFF. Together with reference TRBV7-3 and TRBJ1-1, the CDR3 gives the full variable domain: GAGVSQTPSNKVTEKGKYVELRCDPISGHTALYWYRQSLGQGPEFLIYFQGTGAADDSGLPNDRFFAVRPEGSVSTLKIQRTERGDSAVYLCASSLQRNTEAFFGQGTRLTVV.

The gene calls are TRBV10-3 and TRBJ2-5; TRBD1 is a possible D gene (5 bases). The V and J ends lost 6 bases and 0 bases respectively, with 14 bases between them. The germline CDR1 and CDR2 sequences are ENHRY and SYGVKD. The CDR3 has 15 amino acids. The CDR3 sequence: CAISADTPYQETQYF. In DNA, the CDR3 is TGTGCCATCAGCGCGGACACGCCGTACCAAGAGACCCAGTACTTC.

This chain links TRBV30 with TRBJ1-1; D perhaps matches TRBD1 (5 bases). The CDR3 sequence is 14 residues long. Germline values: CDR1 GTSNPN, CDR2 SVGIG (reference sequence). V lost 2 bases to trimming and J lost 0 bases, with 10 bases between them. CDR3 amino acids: CAWSRTGMNTEAFF. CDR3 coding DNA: TGTGCCTGGAGTAGAACAGGAATGAACACTGAAGCTTTCTTT.

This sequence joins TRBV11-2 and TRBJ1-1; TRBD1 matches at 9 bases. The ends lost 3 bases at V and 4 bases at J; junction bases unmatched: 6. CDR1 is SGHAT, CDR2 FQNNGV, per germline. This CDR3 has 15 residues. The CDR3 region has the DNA TGTGCCAGCAGCTTCCGACAGGGGGAGAGCACTGAAGCTTTCTTT. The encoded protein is CASSFRQGESTEAFF.

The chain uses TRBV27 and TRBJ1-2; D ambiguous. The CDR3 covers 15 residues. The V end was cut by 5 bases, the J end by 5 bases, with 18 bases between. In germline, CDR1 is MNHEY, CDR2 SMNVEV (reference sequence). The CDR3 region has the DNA TGTGCCAGCAGTGCTTCGATCGGCGCTGGGTATGGCTACACCTTC. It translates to CASSASIGAGYGYTF.

The CDR3 region has the DNA TGTGCCAGCAGCTTGATATCGGCCTACGAGCAGTACTTC. Amino acid sequence: CASSLISAYEQYF. The chain combines TRBV7-2 with TRBJ2-7; D is ambiguous. V gave up 3 bases and J gave up 2 bases, with 8 bases separating them. The CDR3 has 13 residues. CDR1 and CDR2 (germline): SGHTA, FQGNSA.

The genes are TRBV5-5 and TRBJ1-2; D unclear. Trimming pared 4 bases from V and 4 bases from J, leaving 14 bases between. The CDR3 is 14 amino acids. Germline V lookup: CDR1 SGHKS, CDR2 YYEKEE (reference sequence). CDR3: CASSPKSGSYGYTF. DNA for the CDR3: TGTGCCAGCAGCCCTAAGTCGGGAAGCTATGGCTACACCTTC. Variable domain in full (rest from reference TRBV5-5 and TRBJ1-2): DAGVTQSPTHLIKTRGQQVTLRCSPISGHKSVSWYQQVLGQGPQFIFQYYEKEERGRGNFPDRFSARQFPNYSSELNVNALLLGDSALYLCASSPKSGSYGYTFGSGTRLTVV.

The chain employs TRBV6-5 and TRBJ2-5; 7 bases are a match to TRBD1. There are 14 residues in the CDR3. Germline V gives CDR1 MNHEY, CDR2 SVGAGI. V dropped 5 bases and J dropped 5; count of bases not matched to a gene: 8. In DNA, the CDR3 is TGTGCCAGCAGTAGGCGACAGGGCCGGGAGACCCAGTACTTC. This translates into CASSRRQGRETQYF.

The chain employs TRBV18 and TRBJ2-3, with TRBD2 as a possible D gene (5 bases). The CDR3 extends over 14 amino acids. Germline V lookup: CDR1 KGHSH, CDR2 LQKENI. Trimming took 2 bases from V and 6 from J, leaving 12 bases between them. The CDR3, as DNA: TGTGCCAGCTCACCAGGGAGAGGGTCGGATACGCAGTATTTT. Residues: CASSPGRGSDTQYF.

As DNA, the CDR3 is TGTGCCAGCAGCCCGCGACTAGCGGGGGGGATCGAGCAGTACTTC. This codes for CASSPRLAGGIEQYF. V is TRBV7-2 and J is TRBJ2-7, with 14 bases identical to TRBD2. J lost 6 bases, V lost 5 bases, and 6 bases had no gene match. This CDR3 is 15 amino acids long. CDR1 is SGHTA and CDR2 is FQGNSA in the germline V gene.

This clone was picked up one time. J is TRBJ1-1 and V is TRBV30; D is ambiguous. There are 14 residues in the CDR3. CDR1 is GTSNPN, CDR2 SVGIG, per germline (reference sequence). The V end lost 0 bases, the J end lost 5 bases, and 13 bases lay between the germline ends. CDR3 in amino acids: CAWSVGIRRTEAFF. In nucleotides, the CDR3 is TGTGCCTGGAGTGTCGGTATACGGAGAACTGAAGCTTTCTTT.

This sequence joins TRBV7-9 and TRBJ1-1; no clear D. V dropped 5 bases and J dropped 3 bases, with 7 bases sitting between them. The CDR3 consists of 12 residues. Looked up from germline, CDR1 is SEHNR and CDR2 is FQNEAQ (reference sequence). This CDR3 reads CASSREDTEAFF. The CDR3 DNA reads TGTGCCAGCAGCCGGGAGGACACTGAAGCTTTCTTT. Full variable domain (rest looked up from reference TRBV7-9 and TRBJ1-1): DTGVSQNPRHKITKRGQNVTFRCDPISEHNRLYWYRQTLGQGPEFLTYFQNEAQLEKSRLLSDRFSAERPKGSFSTLEIQRTEQGDSAMYLCASSREDTEAFFGQGTRLTVV.

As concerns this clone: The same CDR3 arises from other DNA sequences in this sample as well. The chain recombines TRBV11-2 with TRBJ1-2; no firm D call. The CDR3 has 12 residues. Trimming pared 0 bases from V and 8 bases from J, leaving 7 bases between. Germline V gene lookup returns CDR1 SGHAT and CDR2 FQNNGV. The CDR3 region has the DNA TGTGCCAGCAGCTTAGATGGGGTCGGCTACACCTTC. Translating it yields CASSLDGVGYTF.

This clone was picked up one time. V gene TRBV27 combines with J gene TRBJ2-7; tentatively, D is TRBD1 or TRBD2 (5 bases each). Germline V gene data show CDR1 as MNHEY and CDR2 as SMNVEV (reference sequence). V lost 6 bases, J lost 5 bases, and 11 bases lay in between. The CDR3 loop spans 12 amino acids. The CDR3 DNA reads TGTGCCAGCAGGAACGTGGGGGACGAGCAGTACTTC. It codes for CASRNVGDEQYF.